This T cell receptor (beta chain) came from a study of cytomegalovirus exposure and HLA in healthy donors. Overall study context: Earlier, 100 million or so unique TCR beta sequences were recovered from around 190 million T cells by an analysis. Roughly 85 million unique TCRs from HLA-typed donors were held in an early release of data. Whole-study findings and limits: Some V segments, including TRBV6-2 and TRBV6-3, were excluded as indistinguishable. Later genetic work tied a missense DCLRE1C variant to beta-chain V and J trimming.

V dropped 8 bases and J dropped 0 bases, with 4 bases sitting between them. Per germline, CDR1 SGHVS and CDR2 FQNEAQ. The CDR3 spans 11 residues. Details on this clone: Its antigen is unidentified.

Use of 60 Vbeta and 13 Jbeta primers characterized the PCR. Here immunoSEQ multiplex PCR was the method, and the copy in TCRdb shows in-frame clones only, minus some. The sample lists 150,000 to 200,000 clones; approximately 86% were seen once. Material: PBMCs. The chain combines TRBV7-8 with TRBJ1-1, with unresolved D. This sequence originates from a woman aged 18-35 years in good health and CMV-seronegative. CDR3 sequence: CASQLNTEAFF. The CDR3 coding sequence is TGTGCCAGCCAGTTGAACACTGAAGCTTTCTTT.